This TCR beta chain was retrieved from a study of cytomegalovirus exposure and HLA in healthy donors. Study conclusions and caveats: The sole available immune exposure information was CMV serostatus. TCR beta sequences reportedly predicted the HLA-A and HLA-B alleles of most subjects accurately.

As to this clone: Its antigen is as yet unknown.

Healthy bone marrow donors made up the cohort. This CDR3 contains 13 residues. V dropped 0 bases and J dropped 5 bases, with 8 bases sitting between them. CDR1 is MNHNY, CDR2 SVGAGI, per germline (reference sequence). 60 Vbeta and 13 Jbeta primers were used in PCR. Generated by immunoSEQ multiplex PCR, the TCRdb table keeps only in-frame clones and is missing some. Here the sample table reports 150,000 to 200,000 clones. The V call is TRBV6-6, the J call TRBJ2-7; D is unclear. The origin of this receptor is a man aged 30 to 39 in good health and CMV-seronegative. Sequenced: PBMCs. CDR3 sequence reads: CASSYSSYHEQYF. CDR3 DNA: TGTGCCAGCAGTTACTCGTCCTACCACGAGCAGTACTTC.